This T cell receptor (beta chain) was captured by sequencing in a study of blood T cell repertoires in COVID-19 (TCRdb year 2020). Looking at the study overall: Samples from collaborators originated in the United States, Italy and Spain and spanned both the acute and convalescent phases of COVID-19. The samples were drawn from the first 160 participants of the ongoing ImmuneRACE study and from 1,254 subjects provided by 6 global collaborators. The prospective study material was composed of cDNA or gDNA derived from T cells, B-cell-depleted T cells, or PBMCs. Deeply sampled blood TCRbeta repertoires from subjects exposed to, actively infected with, or recovered from COVID-19 were included in the dataset. The repertoires were released in a freely available public database meant as a resource for research on the immune response to SARS-CoV-2. A de-identified subject ID, COVID-19 status, age in years and sex were almost always included in the sample metadata. Where available, HLA class I and class II types were obtained from metadata supplied by the sample provider rather than from assay-based typing.

The germline V and J ends show losses of 5 bases and 5 bases respectively, and no gene match explains 17 bases of the junction. Via the germline V gene, CDR1 is SGHNT and CDR2 YENEEA. Including the terminal cysteine and phenylalanine, the CDR3 comprises 18 residues. CDR3 DNA only is kept here, 54 bases in frame from base 1. Participants in the prospective study were aged roughly 18 to 100 years, lived in 24 United States geographic areas, and enrolled through a virtual design. In the prospective study, participants were assigned to cohorts based on the clinical history participants reported in a screening survey and a study questionnaire. Each participant in the prospective study had whole blood, serum and a nasopharyngeal or oropharyngeal swab collected by mobile phlebotomists. Participants in the prospective study had the option to provide additional blood draws and questionnaires over a roughly two-month period. Blood samples from the prospective study were shipped frozen or at room temperature prior to DNA extraction.

The immunoSEQ Assay, a bias-controlled multiplex PCR, was used to amplify TCRbeta CDR3 regions from genomic DNA. The original pipeline was this. The number of nucleated cells in each sample was estimated from the amplification of reference gene primers within the assay. To quantify the absolute abundance of each unique TCRbeta CDR3 rearrangement, sequence reads were collapsed and filtered. For each sample, productive Simpson clonality was calculated as the square root of Simpson's diversity index over productive rearrangements. In its TCRdb copy, this immuneACCESS table keeps in-frame sequences only and misses some clones. Where compared with another copy, unresolved V genes explain less than half of these, and the others have no known cause. That table furnishes V, J and clone size, whereas the DNA furnished D and trimming. This sample lists a few hundred thousand clones; roughly 89% were detected once. The leading ten clones occupy about 1.5% of the sample.

Points the paper makes about the study in general: How much clinical and demographic metadata was included differed by source and by participant, and the metadata was provided uncurated.

As for this clone: Its antigen is unknown. Base qualities are not provided; no much larger clone lies one nucleotide away.

The receptor was isolated from a young woman with acute COVID-19. Sequencing input: PBMCs or T cells enriched from blood (not recorded which). The sequence is built from TRBV11-3 and TRBJ2-1; 8 junctional bases match TRBD1. The base sequence is TGTGCCAGCAGCCAGGCCCCGGTTGGTCGGACAGGGCACAATGAGCAGTTCTTC. The translation is CASSQAPVGRTGHNEQFF.